Listed below are T cell receptor beta chains from one sample, sequenced in a study of PD-L1 blockade in urothelial cancer. Some clones are missing from TCRdb's copy, which holds only in-frame ones; the method was immunoSEQ multiplex PCR. The table records around 27,000 clones, 75% to 90% of them present only once. Sequencing used PBMCs, obtained around atezolizumab (anti-PD-L1) treatment. The receptors were gathered from a man aged 50 to 59 with urothelial cancer. CDR3s include the opening cysteine and the closing phenylalanine or tryptophan. D genes are given only for firm matches. Where a row states a size, it is once, few, many or the class of an expanded clone; other rows omit it.

clone size | D gene | J gene | V gene | CDR3 protein | CDR3 DNA
once | TRBD1 | TRBJ1-4 | TRBV6-6 | CASSLGQGSEKLFF | TGTGCCAGCAGCTTGGGACAGGGGAGTGAAAAACTGTTTTTT
- | - | TRBJ2-1 | TRBV4-2 | CASSQLLGGYNEQFF | TGTGCCAGCAGCCAACTTCTAGGCGGATACAATGAGCAGTTCTTC
- | - | TRBJ1-1 | TRBV7-8 | CASSLSMGQNTEAFF | TGTGCCAGCAGCTTGTCTATGGGACAGAACACTGAAGCTTTCTTT
- | TRBD2 | TRBJ2-5 | TRBV2 | CATRRASGGAWETQYF | TGTGCCACTCGTCGAGCTAGCGGGGGGGCATGGGAGACCCAGTACTTC
- | - | TRBJ2-7 | TRBV19 | CASSLGAGDEQYF | TGTGCCAGTAGTCTGGGTGCAGGGGACGAGCAGTACTTC
- | - | TRBJ1-2 | TRBV11-2 | CASSPRIGYTF | TGTGCCAGCAGCCCCAGGATTGGCTACACCTTC
- | - | TRBJ1-2 | TRBV28 | CASSSPLNHYGYTF | TGTGCCAGCAGTTCCCCACTCAACCACTATGGCTACACCTTC
once | - | TRBJ2-2 | TRBV9 | CASSVLGGTGELFF | TGTGCCAGCAGCGTATTGGGGGGCACCGGGGAGCTGTTTTTT
- | TRBD1 | TRBJ1-3 | TRBV5-1 | CASSSFGTEGNTIYF | TGCGCCAGCAGCTCGTTCGGGACAGAAGGAAACACCATATATTTT
- | - | TRBJ2-2 | TRBV15 | CATSLIGVTGELFF | TGTGCCACCAGCCTTATCGGGGTTACGGGGGAGCTGTTTTTT
- | - | TRBJ1-1 | TRBV20-1 | CSARESSEAFF | TGCAGTGCGCGGGAGTCCTCTGAAGCTTTCTTT
- | TRBD1 | TRBJ2-3 | TRBV18 | CASSDRAVDTQYF | TGTGCCAGCTCCGACAGGGCGGTAGATACGCAGTATTTT
- | - | TRBJ1-1 | TRBV2 | CASGADAGMNTEAFF | TGTGCCAGCGGGGCTGATGCAGGAATGAACACTGAAGCTTTCTTT
- | TRBD2 | TRBJ2-1 | TRBV19 | CASSVGTSGTRMEQFF | TGTGCCAGTAGTGTGGGGACTAGCGGAACGAGGATGGAGCAGTTCTTC
- | - | TRBJ2-3 | TRBV7-9 | CASSPTGGGAGDTQYF | TGTGCCAGCAGCCCCACCGGAGGGGGCGCAGGAGATACGCAGTATTTT
- | - | TRBJ2-2 | TRBV6-6 | CASSYVGGPNTGELFF | TGTGCCAGCAGTTACGTGGGAGGCCCGAACACCGGGGAGCTGTTTTTT
- | TRBD1 | TRBJ1-2 | TRBV7-9 | CASEWGQGNGYTF | TGTGCCAGCGAGTGGGGACAGGGGAATGGCTACACCTTC
- | TRBD2 | TRBJ2-1 | TRBV5-4 | CASSSGSGGAGNEQFF | TGTGCCAGCAGCTCGGGAAGCGGGGGGGCCGGCAATGAGCAGTTCTTC
- | - | TRBJ2-2 | TRBV5-1 | CASSYATNTGELFF | TGCGCCAGCAGCTATGCTACGAACACCGGGGAGCTGTTTTTT
- | - | TRBJ2-7 | TRBV6-1 | CASSGGESSYEQYF | TGTGCCAGCAGTGGAGGCGAGAGCTCCTACGAGCAGTACTTC